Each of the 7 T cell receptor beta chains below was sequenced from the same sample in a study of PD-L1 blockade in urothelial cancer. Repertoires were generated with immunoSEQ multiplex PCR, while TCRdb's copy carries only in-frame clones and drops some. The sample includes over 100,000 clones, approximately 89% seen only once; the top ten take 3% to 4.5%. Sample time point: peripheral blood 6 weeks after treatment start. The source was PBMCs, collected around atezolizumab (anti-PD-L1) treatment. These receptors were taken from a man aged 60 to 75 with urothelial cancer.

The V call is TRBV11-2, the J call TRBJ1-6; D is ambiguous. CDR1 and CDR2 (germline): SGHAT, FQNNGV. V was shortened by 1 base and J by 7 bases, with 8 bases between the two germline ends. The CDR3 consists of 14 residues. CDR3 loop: CASSLGPGNSPLHF. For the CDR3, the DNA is TGTGCCAGCAGCTTAGGGCCGGGGAATTCACCCCTCCACTTT. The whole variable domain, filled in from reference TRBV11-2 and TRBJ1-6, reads EAGVAQSPRYKIIEKRQSVAFWCNPISGHATLYWYQQILGQGPKLLIQFQNNGVVDDSQLPKDRFSAERLKGVDSTLKIQPAKLEDSAVYLCASSLGPGNSPLHFGNGTRLTVT.

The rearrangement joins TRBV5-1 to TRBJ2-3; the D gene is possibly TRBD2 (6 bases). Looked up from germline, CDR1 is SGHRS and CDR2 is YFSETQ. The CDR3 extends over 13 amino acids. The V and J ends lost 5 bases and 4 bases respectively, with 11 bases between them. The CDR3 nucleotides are TGCGCCAGCAGGTCGGGGACTTCAGATACGCAGTATTTT. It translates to CASRSGTSDTQYF. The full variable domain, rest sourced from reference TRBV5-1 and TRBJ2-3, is KAGVTQTPRYLIKTRGQQVTLSCSPISGHRSVSWYQQTPGQGLQFLFEYFSETQRNKGNFPGRFSGRQFSNSRSEMNVSTLELGDSALYLCASRSGTSDTQYFGPGTRLTVL.

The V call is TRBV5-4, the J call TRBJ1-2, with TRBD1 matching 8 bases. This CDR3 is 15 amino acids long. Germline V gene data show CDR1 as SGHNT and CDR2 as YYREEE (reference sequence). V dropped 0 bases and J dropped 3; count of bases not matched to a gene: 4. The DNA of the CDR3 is TGTGCCAGCAGCTTGGCGGGGACAGGTGACTATGGCTACACCTTC. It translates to CASSLAGTGDYGYTF.

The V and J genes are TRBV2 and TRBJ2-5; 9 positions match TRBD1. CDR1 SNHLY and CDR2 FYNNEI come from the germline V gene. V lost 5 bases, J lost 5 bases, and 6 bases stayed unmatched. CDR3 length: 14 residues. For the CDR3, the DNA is TGTGCCAGCAGTACCGGGACAGGGACGGAGACCCAGTACTTC. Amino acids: CASSTGTGTETQYF.

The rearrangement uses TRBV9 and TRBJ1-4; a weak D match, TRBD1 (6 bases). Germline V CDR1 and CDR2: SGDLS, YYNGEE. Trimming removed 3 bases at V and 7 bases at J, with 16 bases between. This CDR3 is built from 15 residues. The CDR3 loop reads CASSALSGGGEKLFF. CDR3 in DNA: TGTGCCAGCAGCGCCCTGTCGGGGGGCGGTGAAAAACTGTTTTTT.

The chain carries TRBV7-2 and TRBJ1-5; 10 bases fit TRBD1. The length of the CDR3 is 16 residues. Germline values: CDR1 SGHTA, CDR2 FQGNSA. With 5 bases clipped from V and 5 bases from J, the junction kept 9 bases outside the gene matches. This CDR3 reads CASSTTGQGGYQPQHF. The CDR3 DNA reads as TGTGCCAGCAGCACGACTGGACAGGGGGGATATCAGCCCCAGCATTTT.

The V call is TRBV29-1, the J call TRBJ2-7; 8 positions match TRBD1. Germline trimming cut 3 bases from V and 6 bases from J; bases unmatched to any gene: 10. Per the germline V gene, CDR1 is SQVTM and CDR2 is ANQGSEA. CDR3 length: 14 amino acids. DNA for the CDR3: TGCAGCGTTGAGCGCGGACAGGGTTCGGTCGAGCAGTACTTC. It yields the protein CSVERGQGSVEQYF.